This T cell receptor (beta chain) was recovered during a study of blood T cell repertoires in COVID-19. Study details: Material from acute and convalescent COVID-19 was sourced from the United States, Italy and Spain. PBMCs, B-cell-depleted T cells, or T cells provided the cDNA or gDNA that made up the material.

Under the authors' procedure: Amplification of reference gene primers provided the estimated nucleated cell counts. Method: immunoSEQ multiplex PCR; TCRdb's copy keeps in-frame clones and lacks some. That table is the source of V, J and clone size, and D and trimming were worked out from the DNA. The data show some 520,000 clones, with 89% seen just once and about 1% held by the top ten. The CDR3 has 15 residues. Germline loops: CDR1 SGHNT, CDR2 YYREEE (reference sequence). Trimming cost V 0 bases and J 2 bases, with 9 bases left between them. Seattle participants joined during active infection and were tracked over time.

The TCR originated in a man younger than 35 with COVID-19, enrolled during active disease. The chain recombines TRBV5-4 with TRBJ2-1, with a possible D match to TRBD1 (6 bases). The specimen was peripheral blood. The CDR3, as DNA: TGTGCCAGCAGCTTGGGTGGGACACCCTACAATGAGCAGTTCTTC. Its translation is CASSLGGTPYNEQFF.